The rows below give T cell receptor beta chains drawn from one sample of a study of control samples from healthy donors and cancer patients. TCRdb keeps only in-frame clones here, not all; method: immunoSEQ multiplex PCR. Of fewer than 200,000 clones in the sample, 85% to 90% were seen once. Sequencing input: blood. The receptors originated from a woman aged 50 to 65 in good health. CDR3s leave out the opening cysteine and the closing phenylalanine or tryptophan. The size of a clone is reported for some rows only, either as once, few or many, or as a class for expanded clones.

j_call | v_call | clone_size | cdr3_aa
TRBJ1-2 | TRBV28 | NA | ASSLYPQGYT
TRBJ1-3 | TRBV11-3 | NA | ASSLGPVEAGNTIY
TRBJ2-7 | TRBV7-9 | NA | ASSPPRGQQY
TRBJ1-5 | TRBV7-2 | NA | ASSLGTVSNQPQH
TRBJ1-5 | TRBV28 | NA | ASISQGYQPQH
TRBJ2-1 | TRBV6-5 | NA | ASNYLNYNEQF
TRBJ2-3 | TRBV9 | NA | ASSPGRSAGGDTQY
TRBJ2-1 | TRBV5-1 | once | ASSFIREPYNEQF
TRBJ1-3 | TRBV30 | NA | AWSENAGAGNTIY
TRBJ2-3 | TRBV11-2 | NA | ASSFGTSQATQY
TRBJ1-4 | TRBV5-4 | once | ASSSYSGGKLF
TRBJ2-1 | TRBV24-1 | NA | ATSDFTSRGQNEQF
TRBJ2-1 | TRBV2 | NA | ASSVTMLGQF
TRBJ1-4 | TRBV5-5 | NA | ASSQRATNEKLF
TRBJ2-3 | TRBV5-1 | NA | ASSQGQGNTDTQY
TRBJ1-4 | TRBV5-1 | NA | ASSPRQDGEKLF
TRBJ2-1 | TRBV24-1 | NA | ATSEPRQGVPYNEQF
TRBJ1-5 | TRBV9 | NA | ASSVGGRGQPQH
TRBJ2-7 | TRBV7-2 | NA | ASSSLSSYEQY
TRBJ2-2 | TRBV5-4 | NA | ASSLNYGVGELF
TRBJ1-1 | TRBV5-4 | NA | ASSLDRGGTEAF
TRBJ2-2 | TRBV6-5 | NA | ASRPGGVAGELF
TRBJ1-2 | TRBV7-6 | NA | ASSRTGGSGYT
TRBJ1-2 | TRBV7-5 | NA | VRSLWGGNYGYT
TRBJ2-7 | TRBV14 | NA | ASSLEAYEQY
TRBJ2-3 | TRBV4-3 | NA | ASSQDPPRRGTDTQY
TRBJ2-3 | TRBV3-1/TRBV3-2 | few | ASSQERLARSTDTQY
TRBJ1-1 | TRBV6-6 | NA | ASSYRQGSGTEAF
TRBJ1-2 | TRBV4-2 | NA | ASSQYDRDGGYT
TRBJ1-2 | TRBV4-3 | NA | ASSLDRGYGYT
TRBJ2-3 | TRBV19 | NA | ASSIGPFFTDTQY
TRBJ1-4 | TRBV24-1 | NA | ATSDYVGGGEKLF
TRBJ2-5 | TRBV12-3/TRBV12-4 | NA | ASSLAPQETQY
TRBJ2-1 | TRBV11-3 | NA | ASSAGGSYNEQF
TRBJ1-2 | TRBV7-2 | NA | ASSFDRGNYGYT
TRBJ2-7 | TRBV7-2 | NA | ASSFFTGTSYEQY
TRBJ1-3 | TRBV7-2 | once | ASSGAGGSGNTIY
TRBJ2-1 | TRBV15 | NA | ATSRDPFSALEQF
TRBJ2-2 | TRBV24-1 | NA | ATSDTSIGELF
TRBJ1-2 | TRBV5-8 | NA | ASSLGAPEGYT
TRBJ2-7 | TRBV28 | few | ASSRSHEQY
TRBJ2-7 | TRBV11-2 | NA | ASSNRGEQY
TRBJ1-2 | TRBV4-3 | NA | ASSQDLRSYGYT
TRBJ1-5 | TRBV7-2 | NA | ASSLQQGGQPQH
TRBJ1-4 | TRBV5-4 | NA | ASSLGQPSTNEKLF
TRBJ2-5 | TRBV9 | NA | ASSDRALQETQY
TRBJ2-3 | TRBV7-6 | NA | ASSSGLTLTDTQY
TRBJ1-2 | TRBV6-5 | NA | ASTRGDYGYT
TRBJ1-5 | TRBV5-1 | NA | ASSVQGGRNQPQH